This T cell receptor (beta chain) derives from a study of blood T cell repertoires in COVID-19. Germline trimming cut 3 bases from V and 0 bases from J; bases unmatched to any gene: 18. Germline V gene lookup returns CDR1 LNHDA and CDR2 SQIVND (reference sequence). The CDR3 is 20 amino acids. Sequenced by immunoSEQ multiplex PCR; TCRdb stores in-frame clones only, minus some. The sample shows some 200,000 clones, around 81% of them seen only once. The V and J genes are TRBV19 and TRBJ1-2; 8 positions match TRBD1. This clonotype was obtained from a human donor with acute or convalescent COVID-19. The donor label of this sample is uncertain. Sequencing was performed on peripheral blood. The CDR3 nucleotides are TGTGCCAGTAGTATCCAGCGGGGACGACAGGGGAAGTCTTCTAACTATGGCTACACCTTC. As protein: CASSIQRGRQGKSSNYGYTF.